The source of this T cell receptor beta chain is a study of shared clonotypes between healthy human individuals. Findings and caveats of the study: The study found roughly 5% of naive CD4 clonotypes shared across a few donors.

Authors' analysis steps: Without quality scores, immunoSEQ junctional reads could not be filtered like full-length reads. TCRdb keeps only in-frame clones here, not all; method: immunoSEQ multiplex PCR. V and J calls and clone size are as listed in that table; D and trimming were resolved from the DNA. The data hold roughly 2.5 million clones, with roughly nine tenths observed a single time. On this clone itself: Its antigen is not identified.

V gave up 4 bases and J gave up 4 bases; unmatched junction bases: 8. CDR1 is SGHRS, CDR2 YFSETQ, per germline. The CDR3 totals 15 residues. The V and J genes are TRBV5-1 and TRBJ2-5; TRBD2 matches at 9 bases. Material for sequencing was naive CD4+ T cells sorted from blood. Subset noted: CD45RA+ positively selected. The receptor comes from a man younger than 30 in good health. The CDR3 loop reads CASSQGAGGLETQYF. Written as DNA, the CDR3 is TGCGCCAGCAGCCAAGGAGCGGGGGGACTAGAGACCCAGTACTTC.